The entry that follows covers one T cell receptor (beta chain) sequence. This sample is part of a study of blood T cell repertoires in COVID-19. Study-level information: The United States, Italy and Spain supplied acute and convalescent COVID-19 samples. PBMCs, B-cell-depleted T cells, or T cells were the source of the cDNA or gDNA that made up the material.

In the study's own analysis: Using reference gene primer amplification, nucleated cell counts were estimated. Assay: immunoSEQ multiplex PCR; the TCRdb copy retains only in-frame clones and omits some. V, J and clone size are taken as reported in that table, and D and trimming were inferred from the DNA itself. The sample lists about 110,000 clones, approximately 81% seen once, with roughly 4.6% in the top ten. This CDR3 region has 15 residues. V was shortened by 3 bases and J by 5 bases, with 12 bases between the two germline ends. CDR1 and CDR2 (germline): SGDLS, YYNGEE. The sequence derives from a human donor in a cohort sampled during active COVID-19. The V gene is TRBV9, the J gene TRBJ1-6; a weak D match, TRBD1 (6 bases). What was sequenced was peripheral blood. CDR3 nucleotides: TGTGCCAGCAGCGCGCGGTGGACAGATAATTCACCCCTCCACTTT. Translated, it gives CASSARWTDNSPLHF. Based on the CDR3 plus reference TRBV9 and TRBJ1-6, the full variable domain is DSGVTQTPKHLITATGQRVTLRCSPRSGDLSVYWYQQSLDQGLQFLIQYYNGEERAKGNILERFSAQQFPDLHSELNLSSLELGDSALYFCASSARWTDNSPLHFGNGTRLTVT.